These T cell receptor beta chains were read from a single sample in a study of blood T cell repertoires in COVID-19. Using immunoSEQ multiplex PCR, the repertoire was profiled, and TCRdb retains in-frame clones only, with some absent. The sample includes 300,000 or so clones, about 90% of them seen just once. The sequenced sample was peripheral blood. Source of these receptors: a man younger than 30 who had recovered from COVID-19. Each CDR3 is given with its conserved first and last residue. The order of the fields is clone size, J gene, D gene, V gene, CDR3 protein, CDR3 DNA. The D gene is left open where the match is weak. Not all rows give a size; the values are once, few, many and, for expanded clones, a class.

abundance: -
j_gene: TRBJ1-5
d_gene: -
v_gene: TRBV24-1
CDR3aa: CATSESYSNQPQHF
CDR3nt: TGTGCCACCAGTGAATCGTATAGCAATCAGCCCCAGCATTTT

abundance: -
j_gene: TRBJ1-3
d_gene: TRBD1
v_gene: TRBV6-1
CDR3aa: CASSETGTVPSGNTIYF
CDR3nt: TGTGCCAGCAGCGAAACCGGGACAGTTCCCTCTGGAAACACCATATATTTT

abundance: once
j_gene: TRBJ2-5
d_gene: TRBD2
v_gene: TRBV9
CDR3aa: CASSVGGGTQETQYF
CDR3nt: TGTGCCAGCAGCGTTGGCGGGGGGACCCAAGAGACCCAGTACTTC

abundance: -
j_gene: TRBJ2-2
d_gene: -
v_gene: TRBV7-9
CDR3aa: CASSLNGNTGELFF
CDR3nt: TGTGCCAGCAGCTTAAACGGGAACACCGGGGAGCTGTTTTTT

abundance: few
j_gene: TRBJ2-2
d_gene: TRBD1
v_gene: TRBV7-3
CDR3aa: CASSLGQRNTGELFF
CDR3nt: TGTGCCAGCAGCTTGGGACAGAGGAACACCGGGGAGCTGTTTTTT

abundance: -
j_gene: TRBJ1-1
d_gene: TRBD1
v_gene: TRBV29-1
CDR3aa: CSVTGTVMNTEAFF
CDR3nt: TGCAGCGTTACTGGGACAGTCATGAACACTGAAGCTTTCTTT

abundance: -
j_gene: TRBJ2-2
d_gene: -
v_gene: TRBV10-1
CDR3aa: CASSESPGNTGELFF
CDR3nt: TGCGCCAGCAGTGAGTCGCCCGGGAACACCGGGGAGCTGTTTTTT

abundance: -
j_gene: TRBJ2-4
d_gene: -
v_gene: TRBV7-8
CDR3aa: CASSLVQGGNIQYF
CDR3nt: TGTGCCAGCAGCTTAGTACAGGGAGGGAACATTCAGTACTTC

abundance: -
j_gene: TRBJ2-3
d_gene: TRBD2
v_gene: TRBV27
CDR3aa: CASSTSGYTDTQYF
CDR3nt: TGTGCCAGCAGTACTAGCGGCTACACAGATACGCAGTATTTT

abundance: -
j_gene: TRBJ1-1
d_gene: -
v_gene: TRBV29-1
CDR3aa: CSVERQLMNTEAFF
CDR3nt: TGCAGCGTTGAAAGACAGCTCATGAACACTGAAGCTTTCTTT

abundance: -
j_gene: TRBJ2-7
d_gene: TRBD1
v_gene: TRBV5-6
CDR3aa: CASSPDRGLSYEQYF
CDR3nt: TGTGCCAGCAGCCCGGACAGGGGCCTCTCCTACGAGCAGTACTTC

abundance: -
j_gene: TRBJ1-6
d_gene: TRBD1
v_gene: TRBV7-9
CDR3aa: CASSTIQGAPLHF
CDR3nt: TGTGCCAGCAGCACTATACAGGGGGCACCCCTCCACTTT

abundance: -
j_gene: TRBJ1-2
d_gene: -
v_gene: TRBV27
CDR3aa: CASSLSKTYGYTF
CDR3nt: TGTGCCAGCAGTTTGAGCAAAACCTATGGCTACACCTTC

abundance: -
j_gene: TRBJ1-1
d_gene: -
v_gene: TRBV18
CDR3aa: CASSPLTGFSEAFF
CDR3nt: TGTGCCAGCTCACCACTTACAGGGTTTTCTGAAGCTTTCTTT

abundance: -
j_gene: TRBJ1-3
d_gene: -
v_gene: TRBV29-1
CDR3aa: CSVVTTYGNTIYF
CDR3nt: TGCAGCGTTGTGACAACGTACGGTAACACCATATATTTT

abundance: -
j_gene: TRBJ2-3
d_gene: TRBD1
v_gene: TRBV6-5
CDR3aa: CASSWRTGRDTQYF
CDR3nt: TGTGCCAGCAGTTGGCGGACAGGCAGAGATACGCAGTATTTT

abundance: once
j_gene: TRBJ2-1
d_gene: TRBD2
v_gene: TRBV19
CDR3aa: CASTMVGGSEQFF
CDR3nt: TGTGCCAGTACCATGGTGGGGGGGAGTGAGCAGTTCTTC

abundance: -
j_gene: TRBJ2-6
d_gene: TRBD1
v_gene: TRBV9
CDR3aa: CASSAGQTSGANVLTF
CDR3nt: TGTGCCAGCAGCGCGGGACAGACCTCTGGGGCCAACGTCCTGACTTTC

abundance: -
j_gene: TRBJ1-5
d_gene: -
v_gene: TRBV12-3/TRBV12-4
CDR3aa: CASSQGSNQPQHF
CDR3nt: TGTGCCAGCAGCCAGGGTAGCAATCAGCCCCAGCATTTT

abundance: few
j_gene: TRBJ2-1
d_gene: TRBD2
v_gene: TRBV7-9
CDR3aa: CASILAGDSYNEQFF
CDR3nt: TGTGCCAGCATCCTAGCGGGAGACTCCTACAATGAGCAGTTCTTC

abundance: -
j_gene: TRBJ2-7
d_gene: TRBD1
v_gene: TRBV19
CDR3aa: CASRPGQGSYEQYF
CDR3nt: TGTGCCAGTAGACCGGGACAGGGGTCATACGAGCAGTACTTC

abundance: -
j_gene: TRBJ2-7
d_gene: TRBD2
v_gene: TRBV3-1/TRBV3-2
CDR3aa: CASSQDGFGGVEQYF
CDR3nt: TGTGCCAGCAGCCAAGATGGATTCGGGGGGGTAGAGCAGTACTTC

abundance: -
j_gene: TRBJ2-3
d_gene: -
v_gene: TRBV9
CDR3aa: CASSVGPLHTDTQYF
CDR3nt: TGTGCCAGCAGCGTAGGGCCGCTGCACACAGATACGCAGTATTTT

abundance: -
j_gene: TRBJ2-1
d_gene: TRBD2
v_gene: TRBV5-1
CDR3aa: CASSPEVSGRLSSYNEQFF
CDR3nt: TGCGCCAGCAGCCCGGAGGTTAGCGGGAGGCTTAGCTCCTACAATGAGCAGTTCTTC

abundance: -
j_gene: TRBJ2-1
d_gene: -
v_gene: TRBV9
CDR3aa: CASSVGGLGLSYNEQFF
CDR3nt: TGTGCCAGCAGCGTAGGGGGTTTGGGGCTTTCCTACAATGAGCAGTTCTTC

abundance: -
j_gene: TRBJ1-1
d_gene: TRBD1
v_gene: TRBV2
CDR3aa: CASTYIWTGGVNTEAFF
CDR3nt: TGTGCCAGCACCTACATATGGACAGGGGGCGTGAACACTGAAGCTTTCTTT

abundance: -
j_gene: TRBJ2-2
d_gene: TRBD1
v_gene: TRBV18
CDR3aa: CASSPLGQGASGELFF
CDR3nt: TGTGCCAGCTCACCACTCGGACAGGGGGCCTCCGGGGAGCTGTTTTTT

abundance: -
j_gene: TRBJ2-5
d_gene: -
v_gene: TRBV6-2/TRBV6-3
CDR3aa: CASSRDYQETQYF
CDR3nt: TGTGCCAGCAGTCGGGACTACCAAGAGACCCAGTACTTC

abundance: few
j_gene: TRBJ2-7
d_gene: TRBD1
v_gene: TRBV6-2/TRBV6-3
CDR3aa: CASSQGEYEQYF
CDR3nt: TGTGCCAGCAGTCAGGGGGAATACGAGCAGTACTTC

abundance: -
j_gene: TRBJ1-2
d_gene: -
v_gene: TRBV19
CDR3aa: CASSSNRVGGYTF
CDR3nt: TGTGCCAGTAGTTCCAACAGGGTTGGGGGCTACACCTTC

abundance: few
j_gene: TRBJ2-5
d_gene: TRBD2
v_gene: TRBV7-7
CDR3aa: CASSSIAGGKETQYF
CDR3nt: TGTGCTAGCAGCAGCATAGCGGGGGGTAAAGAGACCCAGTACTTC

abundance: -
j_gene: TRBJ2-7
d_gene: -
v_gene: TRBV6-1
CDR3aa: CASSESDRLLYEQYF
CDR3nt: TGTGCCAGCAGTGAGTCCGACAGACTTCTCTACGAGCAGTACTTC

abundance: -
j_gene: TRBJ2-7
d_gene: -
v_gene: TRBV7-9
CDR3aa: CASSLTGTVEQYF
CDR3nt: TGTGCCAGCAGCTTAACAGGGACGGTCGAGCAGTACTTC

abundance: -
j_gene: TRBJ1-2
d_gene: TRBD1
v_gene: TRBV14
CDR3aa: CASSHGQGANYGYTF
CDR3nt: TGTGCCAGCAGTCATGGACAGGGGGCTAACTATGGCTACACCTTC

abundance: once
j_gene: TRBJ2-2
d_gene: TRBD2
v_gene: TRBV27
CDR3aa: CASSGGTSGSAGELFF
CDR3nt: TGTGCCAGCAGTGGGGGGACTAGCGGGAGCGCCGGGGAGCTGTTTTTT

abundance: -
j_gene: TRBJ2-3
d_gene: TRBD2
v_gene: TRBV13
CDR3aa: CASSFNSGGNTDTQYF
CDR3nt: TGTGCCAGCAGCTTTAATAGCGGGGGGAACACAGATACGCAGTATTTT

abundance: -
j_gene: TRBJ1-5
d_gene: -
v_gene: TRBV4-1
CDR3aa: CASSLSGQPSNQPQHF
CDR3nt: TGCGCCAGCAGCCTTTCCGGACAGCCTAGCAATCAGCCCCAGCATTTT

abundance: once
j_gene: TRBJ2-1
d_gene: TRBD2
v_gene: TRBV7-9
CDR3aa: CASSSPTSGYYNEQFF
CDR3nt: TGTGCCAGCAGCTCCCCGACTAGCGGGTACTACAATGAGCAGTTCTTC

abundance: once
j_gene: TRBJ1-1
d_gene: TRBD1
v_gene: TRBV19
CDR3aa: CASWTGGSWIGNTEAFF
CDR3nt: TGTGCCAGTTGGACAGGGGGCAGCTGGATTGGGAACACTGAAGCTTTCTTT

abundance: -
j_gene: TRBJ2-2
d_gene: TRBD2
v_gene: TRBV7-3
CDR3aa: CASSPGLAGGNTGELFF
CDR3nt: TGTGCCAGCAGCCCGGGACTAGCGGGGGGAAACACCGGGGAGCTGTTTTTT

abundance: -
j_gene: TRBJ2-1
d_gene: TRBD2
v_gene: TRBV19
CDR3aa: CASSASGSSYNEQFF
CDR3nt: TGTGCCAGTAGTGCTAGCGGAAGCTCCTACAATGAGCAGTTCTTC

abundance: -
j_gene: TRBJ1-6
d_gene: TRBD1
v_gene: TRBV7-9
CDR3aa: CASSFQGGGDSPLHF
CDR3nt: TGTGCCAGCAGCTTTCAGGGGGGAGGTGATTCACCCCTCCACTTT

abundance: -
j_gene: TRBJ1-2
d_gene: -
v_gene: TRBV7-9
CDR3aa: CASSGQTTNYGYTF
CDR3nt: TGTGCCAGCAGCGGGCAGACAACGAACTATGGCTACACCTTC

abundance: -
j_gene: TRBJ2-7
d_gene: TRBD1
v_gene: TRBV12-5
CDR3aa: CASGFPGTGSTWANYEQYF
CDR3nt: TGTGCTAGTGGTTTTCCAGGGACAGGGAGTACTTGGGCAAACTACGAGCAGTACTTC

abundance: -
j_gene: TRBJ2-2
d_gene: -
v_gene: TRBV14
CDR3aa: CASSQSAVGELFF
CDR3nt: TGTGCCAGCAGCCAAAGCGCCGTCGGGGAGCTGTTTTTT

abundance: -
j_gene: TRBJ1-4
d_gene: -
v_gene: TRBV5-6
CDR3aa: CASSSTSREKLFF
CDR3nt: TGTGCCAGCAGCTCGACTTCCCGGGAAAAACTGTTTTTT

abundance: few
j_gene: TRBJ1-1
d_gene: -
v_gene: TRBV6-5
CDR3aa: CASSYSQNTEAFF
CDR3nt: TGTGCCAGCAGTTACTCCCAGAACACTGAAGCTTTCTTT

abundance: -
j_gene: TRBJ2-7
d_gene: TRBD2
v_gene: TRBV2
CDR3aa: CATTLLAGGSYEQYF
CDR3nt: TGTGCCACCACCTTACTAGCGGGAGGGTCCTACGAGCAGTACTTC

abundance: -
j_gene: TRBJ1-1
d_gene: -
v_gene: TRBV4-1
CDR3aa: CASSQEGSGQYEAFF
CDR3nt: TGCGCCAGCAGCCAAGAAGGTAGTGGACAGTATGAAGCTTTCTTT

abundance: once
j_gene: TRBJ1-3
d_gene: TRBD1
v_gene: TRBV18
CDR3aa: CASSPEIQGAGNTIYF
CDR3nt: TGTGCCAGCTCACCAGAAATACAGGGGGCTGGAAACACCATATATTTT

abundance: -
j_gene: TRBJ2-3
d_gene: TRBD2
v_gene: TRBV5-4
CDR3aa: CASSPGTSGEYF
CDR3nt: TGTGCCAGCAGCCCAGGGACTAGCGGAGAGTATTTT

abundance: once
j_gene: TRBJ2-1
d_gene: -
v_gene: TRBV15
CDR3aa: CATSRDSRRGPLLEQFF
CDR3nt: TGTGCCACCAGCAGAGATTCTCGGAGGGGGCCGCTTTTGGAGCAGTTCTTC

abundance: -
j_gene: TRBJ1-1
d_gene: -
v_gene: TRBV25-1
CDR3aa: CASSESGVYLNTEAFF
CDR3nt: TGTGCCAGCAGTGAATCCGGGGTCTACCTGAACACTGAAGCTTTCTTT

abundance: -
j_gene: TRBJ2-3
d_gene: TRBD2
v_gene: TRBV7-8
CDR3aa: CASSLARFLAGGATDTQYF
CDR3nt: TGTGCCAGCAGCTTAGCGCGGTTTCTAGCGGGAGGAGCCACAGATACGCAGTATTTT

abundance: once
j_gene: TRBJ2-7
d_gene: TRBD1
v_gene: TRBV11-2
CDR3aa: CASSFDRVNEQYF
CDR3nt: TGTGCCAGCAGCTTCGACAGGGTGAACGAGCAGTACTTC

abundance: -
j_gene: TRBJ2-1
d_gene: TRBD1
v_gene: TRBV11-3
CDR3aa: CASSSGGQGARYNEQFF
CDR3nt: TGTGCCAGCAGCTCTGGAGGACAGGGGGCGCGATACAATGAGCAGTTCTTC

abundance: -
j_gene: TRBJ1-1
d_gene: -
v_gene: TRBV30
CDR3aa: CAWSQDSYTEAFF
CDR3nt: TGTGCCTGGAGCCAAGACAGCTACACTGAAGCTTTCTTT